The 18 T cell receptor beta chains in this list originate from one sample, sequenced in a study of blood T cell repertoires in COVID-19. The protocol was immunoSEQ multiplex PCR, while the TCRdb copy is restricted to in-frame clones and leaves out a portion. This sample has under 200,000 clones, with 80% to 95% found just once. The sequencing sample was made of peripheral blood. The source of these receptors is a man aged 50-60 years with acute or convalescent COVID-19.

In its sample, this clone was seen once. The chain carries TRBV19 and TRBJ1-4; 10 bases map to TRBD1. The J segment lost 6 bases and the V segment lost 6 bases, leaving 7 bases of the junction unmatched. The CDR3 runs to 15 residues. The germline V gene encodes CDR1 LNHDA and CDR2 SQIVND (reference sequence). The DNA of the CDR3 is TGTGCCAGTAGGAGGGGGGGGACAGGGGATGAAAAACTGTTTTTT. Amino acid sequence: CASRRGGTGDEKLFF.

This chain uses TRBV18 with TRBJ2-5; D is unresolved. Trimming took off 0 bases at V and 2 bases at J, with 7 bases between the two ends. The CDR3 is 14 residues long. Germline lookup yields CDR1 KGHSH and CDR2 LQKENI. CDR3 in DNA: TGTGCCAGCTCACCACCGCCGCTACAAGAGACCCAGTACTTC. The encoded protein is CASSPPPLQETQYF.

This sequence joins TRBV4-1 and TRBJ2-5; D perhaps matches TRBD1 (5 bases). The germline V gene has CDR1 MGHRA and CDR2 YSYEKL. With 1 base removed from V and 5 bases from J, the gap between germline ends came to 11 bases. The CDR3 is made up of 14 amino acids. The CDR3 DNA reads TGCGCCAGCAGCCAAGCAGGGCTCGGGGAGACCCAGTACTTC. Translated, it gives CASSQAGLGETQYF.

The CDR3 is CASSIEETQYF. DNA of the CDR3: TGTGCCAGCTCCATTGAAGAGACCCAGTACTTC. The chain carries TRBV18 and TRBJ2-5, with unresolved D. The CDR3 consists of 11 residues. CDR1 KGHSH and CDR2 LQKENI come from the germline V gene. The V end lost 6 bases, the J end lost 3 bases, and 5 bases lay between the germline ends.

The J gene is TRBJ2-3, the V gene TRBV9; TRBD1 is a possible D gene (5 bases). Per the germline V gene, CDR1 is SGDLS and CDR2 is YYNGEE. The length of the CDR3 is 19 residues. V lost 0 bases to trimming and J lost 1 base, with 21 bases between them. This CDR3 is CASSVEGAYQGRGTDTQYF. As DNA, the CDR3 is TGTGCCAGCAGCGTAGAGGGTGCCTACCAGGGCAGGGGCACAGATACGCAGTATTTT.

CDR3 bases: TGTGCCTGGAGTCTTGGCAGTCCTCGCAATCAGCCCCAGCATTTT. This translates into CAWSLGSPRNQPQHF. This chain uses TRBV30 with TRBJ1-5; the D is unclear. From germline, CDR1 is GTSNPN and CDR2 SVGIG (reference sequence). Trimming shortened V by 2 bases and J by 2 bases, and 13 bases separated the two germline ends. This CDR3 spans 15 amino acids.

The rearrangement links TRBV9 to TRBJ2-2; D unresolved. Trimming removed 0 bases from V and 6 bases from J, with 9 bases in between. CDR1 and CDR2 from the germline V gene are SGDLS and YYNGEE. The CDR3 has 14 residues. CDR3 protein: CASSVATSPGELFF. CDR3 bases: TGTGCCAGCAGCGTAGCGACATCGCCCGGGGAGCTGTTTTTT.

The chain links TRBV28 to TRBJ1-6; tentative D call: TRBD1 (6 bases). The CDR3 has 15 amino acids. Germline assignment: CDR1 MDHEN and CDR2 SYDVKM. Trimming cost V 7 bases and J 9 bases, with 19 bases left between them. CDR3 nucleotides: TGTGCCAGCAAGCCCTACCGGGACATAGCTTCACCCCTCCACTTT. Residues: CASKPYRDIASPLHF.

The V call is TRBV6-5, the J call TRBJ2-5, with 11 nucleotides matching TRBD2. The germline V gene encodes CDR1 MNHEY and CDR2 SVGAGI. J gave up 2 bases and V 6 bases, and 5 bases lay outside the gene matches. The CDR3 length is 15 residues. The CDR3 DNA reads TGTGCCAGCAGCCTGGCTAGCGGGGGGCAAGAGACCCAGTACTTC. This codes for CASSLASGGQETQYF.

This chain links TRBV6-5 with TRBJ1-2; no clear D. The CDR3 runs to 11 residues. V gave up 5 bases and J gave up 8 bases, with 9 bases separating them. Germline V gene lookup returns CDR1 MNHEY and CDR2 SVGAGI. CDR3 DNA sequence: TGTGCCAGCAGTAACACCCAGGGCTACACCTTC. It codes for CASSNTQGYTF.

The genes are TRBV4-1 and TRBJ2-2; 9 positions match TRBD2. CDR1 and CDR2 from the germline V gene are MGHRA and YSYEKL. The CDR3 contains 18 residues. J gave up 7 bases and V 1 base, and 13 bases lay outside the gene matches. CDR3 DNA: TGCGCCAGCAGCCAAGGCATTCTGGCGGGAGGGCCGGGCGGGGAGCTGTTTTTT. This encodes CASSQGILAGGPGGELFF.

This clone appeared once. The rearrangement links TRBV28 to TRBJ2-5; 8 bases are a match to TRBD1. The CDR3 covers 15 residues. V lost 5 bases to trimming and J lost 5 bases; unmatched junction nucleotides: 10. CDR1 is MDHEN and CDR2 is SYDVKM in the germline V gene. The CDR3 DNA reads TGTGCCAGCAGTGAAACCACCAGGGGGCGGGAGACCCAGTACTTC. It yields the protein CASSETTRGRETQYF.

CDR3 loop: CASSLDPSGGRTDTQYF. In DNA, the CDR3 is TGTGCCAGCAGCTTAGATCCCTCTGGCGGGAGGACAGATACGCAGTATTTT. The V call is TRBV11-2, the J call TRBJ2-3, with 8 bases identical to TRBD2. Germline V gene sequence: CDR1 SGHAT, CDR2 FQNNGV. The CDR3 has 17 residues. V gave up 0 bases and J gave up 3 bases; unmatched junction bases: 8.

The V call is TRBV28, the J call TRBJ1-6, with TRBD1 identical over 7 bases. The CDR3 consists of 16 residues. The trim removed 6 bases at V and 0 bases at J, leaving 5 bases unmatched. Germline V gene sequence: CDR1 MDHEN, CDR2 SYDVKM. The DNA of the CDR3 is TGTGCCAGCAGACAGACAGGGAGCTCCTATAATTCACCCCTCCACTTT. Translation gives CASRQTGSSYNSPLHF.

This sequence joins TRBV5-5 and TRBJ2-3; no reliable D call. The CDR3 consists of 12 residues. V dropped 2 bases and J dropped 2 bases, with 3 bases sitting between them. The germline CDR1 and CDR2 sequences are SGHKS and YYEKEE (reference sequence). CDR3 loop: CASSFITDTQYF. The CDR3 coding sequence is TGTGCCAGCAGCTTTATCACAGATACGCAGTATTTT.

The rearrangement joins TRBV7-8 to TRBJ1-2; perhaps TRBD1 as D (6 bases). Deletions cut 1 base from V and 3 bases from J, with 12 bases between. CDR3 length equals 15 residues. The germline gives CDR1 SGHVS, CDR2 FQNEAQ. The chain's CDR3 is CASSLEQGIYYGYTF. The CDR3 DNA is TGTGCCAGCAGCTTAGAGCAGGGGATTTACTATGGCTACACCTTC.

V is TRBV7-9 and J is TRBJ1-1, with 8 bases identical to TRBD1. V was clipped by 5 bases and J by 7 bases; unmatched bases: 12. The CDR3 runs to 15 residues. Germline loops: CDR1 SEHNR, CDR2 FQNEAQ (reference sequence). CDR3 DNA sequence: TGTGCCAGCAGCCACACAGGACAGGGTGGTGGTGAAGCTTTCTTT. Translating it yields CASSHTGQGGGEAFF.

The chain carries TRBV14 and TRBJ2-1; D ambiguous. V was shortened by 1 base and J by 5 bases, with 6 bases between the two germline ends. The CDR3 loop spans 13 amino acids. Germline V CDR1 and CDR2: SGHDN, FVKESK. The CDR3 spells CASSQVWHNEQFF. In DNA form, the CDR3 reads TGTGCCAGCAGCCAAGTGTGGCACAATGAGCAGTTCTTC.